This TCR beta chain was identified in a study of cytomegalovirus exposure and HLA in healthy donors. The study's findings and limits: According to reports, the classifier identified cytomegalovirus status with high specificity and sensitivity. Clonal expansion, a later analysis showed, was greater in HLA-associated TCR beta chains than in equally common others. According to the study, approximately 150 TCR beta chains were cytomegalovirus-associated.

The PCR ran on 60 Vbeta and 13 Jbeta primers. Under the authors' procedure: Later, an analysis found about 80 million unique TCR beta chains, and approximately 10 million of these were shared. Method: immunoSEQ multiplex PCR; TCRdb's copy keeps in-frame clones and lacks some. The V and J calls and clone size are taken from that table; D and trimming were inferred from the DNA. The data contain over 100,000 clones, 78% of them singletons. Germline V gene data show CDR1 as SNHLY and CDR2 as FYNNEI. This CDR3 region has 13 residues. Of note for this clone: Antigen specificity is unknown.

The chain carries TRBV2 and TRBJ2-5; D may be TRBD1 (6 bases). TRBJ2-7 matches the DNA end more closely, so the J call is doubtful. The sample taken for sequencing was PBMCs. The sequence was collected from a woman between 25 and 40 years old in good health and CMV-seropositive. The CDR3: CASDNRVGYEQYF. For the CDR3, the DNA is TGTGCCAGCGATAACAGGGTGGGCTACGAGCAGTACTTC.